The sequence of this T cell receptor (beta chain) was determined in a study of T cells in Graves' hyperthyroidism and ophthalmopathy (dated by TCRdb to between 2019 and 2020). For the wider study: Peripheral blood was sampled at the time of initial diagnosis, prior to any treatment. A discovery cohort of about 95 patients, about 44 with Graves' ophthalmopathy and 55 to 60 with stable Graves' hyperthyroidism, was used to find distinguishing TCR V-J signatures. Whether ophthalmopathy could be predicted prospectively was tested in an independent validation cohort made up of fewer than 20 hyperthyroidism patients plus 17 patients who later progressed to ophthalmopathy. The 95 to 100 discovery patients were divided at random into training and test sets in a 7:3 ratio. The study also compared thyroid tissue and blood T-cell repertoires from a handful of Graves' hyperthyroidism patients. Once sampling was done, hyperthyroidism patients were given methimazole at a starting dose of 30 mg daily, whereas ophthalmopathy patients were given high-dose intravenous methylprednisolone. According to the paper, TCR Vbeta CDR3 sequencing was carried out on approximately 140 peripheral blood samples, which came from 40 to 45 ophthalmopathy, around 75 hyperthyroidism and 17 progressor patients. General findings and caveats noted by the study authors: A model built on a 13 V-J signature distinguished ophthalmopathy from stable hyperthyroidism, reaching 87.88% sensitivity and about 81% specificity in cross-validation and 80%/75% in testing. In validation, the model predicted progression to ophthalmopathy with approximately 71% sensitivity and about 73% specificity, a median of 6.5 months before onset. No statistical method was used to fix the sample size in advance, and group allocation was not hidden from the investigators. Most expanded thyroid clonotypes (frequency above 0.001) were also detected in blood, suggesting blood repertoires may reflect thyroid immune responses.

The TCR beta CDR3 regions were amplified from the RNA transcripts. A first-round RT-PCR of the TCR CDR3 used the HTBI primer set with the Qiagen OneStep RT-PCR kit. The libraries were constructed in a second round of multiplex PCR and then size-selected and purified. Libraries were sequenced paired-end with 100 bp reads on an Illumina HiSeq2000. The authors processed their data as follows. SOAPnuke was used to process the raw data, removing reads that contained adapters or uncalled bases, had a mean Phred below 15, or lacked an exact match to the constant primer or identifier. COPE v1.2.5 was used to merge high-quality paired reads, and clonotypes were defined as unique nucleotide sequences. MiTCR v1.1 was used to align clonotypes to the IMGT TRBV, TRBD and TRBJ reference segments. The analysis included only V-J combinations with a frequency above 0.0001, which together covered more than 98% of the repertoires. A TCS score was defined as the ratio of F50 (clonal expansion) to E x V (chaos), with BLOSUM62-based TCRdist applied between CDR3 peptides within each V-J. Welch's t-statistics and random forest reduced roughly 500 V-J features to around 14, which were used in a naive Bayes classifier (R e1071). TCRdb itself trimmed the public reads at Q25 with fastp, ran MiXCR and retained productive beta chains. When rows share a CDR3 protein, they turn into one entry using the most common DNA and genes. What appears here as the V and J calls and clone size reflects TCRdb's work, not the paper's. This sample gives some 440,000 distinct CDR3 sequences in total; less than 20% of them show up just once. Over 7.5% of the sample is in the top ten clones.

There are 15 amino acids in the CDR3, from cysteine to phenylalanine inclusive. Only CDR3 DNA remains: 45 bases, in frame from the first base. The germline V gene yields MDHEN for CDR1 and SYDVKM for CDR2. Compared with germline, V lacks 6 bases and J lacks 5 bases; bases without a gene match: 12. This clonotype was recorded at least ten times. The specificity of this receptor is unknown. One base away there is no much larger clone; base qualities are not given. Stable Graves' hyperthyroidism was defined as the absence of progression to ophthalmopathy over 18 months of follow-up. Hyperthyroidism patients were newly diagnosed, had a disease duration of under 2 months, and were aged 18 to 65 years. Exclusion was applied to patients with uncontrolled infections, other autoimmune diseases, pregnancy or lactation. Diagnoses were based on clinical symptoms, serum thyroxine and TRAb, thyroid ultrasound and orbital computed tomography. Ficoll-Paque density gradient centrifugation was used to isolate PBMCs from about 9.4 ml of fresh peripheral blood. Total RNA was extracted using Trizol reagent, and RNA quality was assessed on an Agilent 2100 Bioanalyzer.

The sample was blood. The chain was built from TRBV28 and TRBJ2-5; 7 bases in the middle match TRBD2. The TCR comes from a woman aged 18-35 years with Graves' hyperthyroidism. In nucleotide form, the sequence is TGTGCCAGCAGGTCGGAGGCGAGGGGAGGGGAGACCCAGTACTTC. The translation is CASRSEARGGETQYF.